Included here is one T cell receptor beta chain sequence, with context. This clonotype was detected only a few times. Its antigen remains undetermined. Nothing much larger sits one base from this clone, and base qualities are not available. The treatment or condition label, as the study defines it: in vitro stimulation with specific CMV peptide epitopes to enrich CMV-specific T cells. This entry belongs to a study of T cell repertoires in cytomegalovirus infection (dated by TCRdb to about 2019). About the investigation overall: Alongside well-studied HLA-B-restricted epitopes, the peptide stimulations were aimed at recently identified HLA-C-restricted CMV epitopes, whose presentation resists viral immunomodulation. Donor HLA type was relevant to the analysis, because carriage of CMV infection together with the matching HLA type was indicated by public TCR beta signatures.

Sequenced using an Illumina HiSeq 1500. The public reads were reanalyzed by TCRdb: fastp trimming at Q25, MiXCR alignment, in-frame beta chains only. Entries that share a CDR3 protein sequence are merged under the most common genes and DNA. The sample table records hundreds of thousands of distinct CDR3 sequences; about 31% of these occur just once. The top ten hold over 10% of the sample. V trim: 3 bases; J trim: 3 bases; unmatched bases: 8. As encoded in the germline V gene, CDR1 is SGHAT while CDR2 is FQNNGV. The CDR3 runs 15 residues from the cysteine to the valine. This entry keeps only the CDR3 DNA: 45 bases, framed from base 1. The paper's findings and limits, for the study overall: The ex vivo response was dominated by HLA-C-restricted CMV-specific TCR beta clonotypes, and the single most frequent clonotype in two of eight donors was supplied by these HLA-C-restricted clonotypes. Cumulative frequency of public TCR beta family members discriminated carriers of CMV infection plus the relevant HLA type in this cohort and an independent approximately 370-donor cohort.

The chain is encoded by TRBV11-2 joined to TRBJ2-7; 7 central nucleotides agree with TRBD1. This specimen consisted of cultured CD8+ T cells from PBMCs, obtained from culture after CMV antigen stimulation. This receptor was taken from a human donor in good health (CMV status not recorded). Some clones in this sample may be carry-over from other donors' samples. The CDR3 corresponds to CASSLDPTGSYEQYV. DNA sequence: TGTGCCAGCAGCTTGGACCCGACAGGGAGCTACGAGCAGTACGTC.